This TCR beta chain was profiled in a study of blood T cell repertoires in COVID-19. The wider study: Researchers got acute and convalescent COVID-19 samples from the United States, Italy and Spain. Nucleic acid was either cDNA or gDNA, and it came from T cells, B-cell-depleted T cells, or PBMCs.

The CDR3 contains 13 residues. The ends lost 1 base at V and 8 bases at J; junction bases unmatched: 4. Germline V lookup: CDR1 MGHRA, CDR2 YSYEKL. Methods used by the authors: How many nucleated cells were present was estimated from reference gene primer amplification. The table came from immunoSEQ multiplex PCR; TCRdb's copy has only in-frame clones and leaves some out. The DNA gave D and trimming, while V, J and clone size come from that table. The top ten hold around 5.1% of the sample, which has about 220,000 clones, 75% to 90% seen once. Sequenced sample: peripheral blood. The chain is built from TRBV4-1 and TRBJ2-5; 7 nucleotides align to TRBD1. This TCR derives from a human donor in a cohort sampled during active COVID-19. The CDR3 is CASSQAGTVTQYF. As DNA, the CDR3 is TGCGCCAGCAGCCAAGCCGGGACAGTAACCCAGTACTTC.